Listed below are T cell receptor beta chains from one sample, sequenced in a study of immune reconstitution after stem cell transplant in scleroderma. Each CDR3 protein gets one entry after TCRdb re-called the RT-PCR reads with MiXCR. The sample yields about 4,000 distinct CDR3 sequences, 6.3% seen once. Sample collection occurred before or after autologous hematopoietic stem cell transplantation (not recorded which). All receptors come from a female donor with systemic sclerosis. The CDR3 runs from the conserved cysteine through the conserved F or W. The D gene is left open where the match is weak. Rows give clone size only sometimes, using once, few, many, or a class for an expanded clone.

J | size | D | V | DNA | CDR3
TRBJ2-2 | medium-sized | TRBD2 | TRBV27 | TGTGCCAGCAGTTCCCGGACTAGCGGGAACACCGGGGAGCTGTTTTTT | CASSSRTSGNTGELFF
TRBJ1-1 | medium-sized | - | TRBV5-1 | TGCGCCAGCAGCAAAGGACTGAAGAACACTGAAGCTTTCTTT | CASSKGLKNTEAFF
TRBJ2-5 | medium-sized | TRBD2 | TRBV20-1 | TGCAGTGCTAGAGGCTCCGGACTAGTAGAGAACCAAGAGACCCAGTACTTC | CSARGSGLVENQETQYF
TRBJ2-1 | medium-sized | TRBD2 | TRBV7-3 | TGTGCCAGCAGCTCGAGCGGGGTCGGGGAAAATGAGCAGTTCTTC | CASSSSGVGENEQFF
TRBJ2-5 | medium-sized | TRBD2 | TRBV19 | TGTGCCAGTAGTATGGGGCAGCGGGGGACCCAGTACTTC | CASSMGQRGTQYF
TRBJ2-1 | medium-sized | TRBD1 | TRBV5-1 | TGCGCCAGCAGCTTGGAGGGGACAGGGGAAGGCAATGAGCAGTTCTTC | CASSLEGTGEGNEQFF
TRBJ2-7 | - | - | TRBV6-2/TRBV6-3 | TGTGCCAGCAGTTACTCGACGGACAGCATATACGAGCAGTACTTC | CASSYSTDSIYEQYF
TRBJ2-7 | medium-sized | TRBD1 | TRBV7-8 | TGTGCCAGCAGCTCGACGGGACAGGGGATCTACGAGCAGTACTTC | CASSSTGQGIYEQYF
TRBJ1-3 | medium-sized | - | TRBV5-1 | TGCGCCAGCAGCCCCGGACGGCAATCTGGAAACACCATATATTTT | CASSPGRQSGNTIYF
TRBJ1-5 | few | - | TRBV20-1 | TGCAGTTTCCTCAAAGACAGTGATCAGCCCCAGCATTTT | CSFLKDSDQPQHF
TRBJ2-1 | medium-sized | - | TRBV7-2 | TGTGCCAGCAGCTTAGAGTCAGAGACCTACAATGAGCAGTTCTTC | CASSLESETYNEQFF
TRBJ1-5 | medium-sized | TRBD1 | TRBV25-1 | TGTGCCAGCAGTGACTTGGGGACAGGGCTACAGCATTTT | CASSDLGTGLQHF
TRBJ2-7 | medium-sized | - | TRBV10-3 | TGTGCCATCAGTGAGTCGATTGTCAGATCCTACGAGCAGTACTTC | CAISESIVRSYEQYF
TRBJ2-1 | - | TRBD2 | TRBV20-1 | TGCAGTGCTCTTGGACTAGCGGACAATGAGCAGTTCTTC | CSALGLADNEQFF
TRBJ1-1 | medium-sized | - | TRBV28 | TGTGCCAGCAACCTCGGACACATAGACACTGAAGCTTTCTTT | CASNLGHIDTEAFF
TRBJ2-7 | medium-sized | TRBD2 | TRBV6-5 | TGTGCCAGCAGTTACTCGATTTTAGGGCCCAGGGCCGGGACTAGCGGGAGAGTAGAGGAGCAGTACTTC | CASSYSILGPRAGTSGRVEEQYF
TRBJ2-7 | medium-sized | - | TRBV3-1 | TGTGCCAGCAGCCAAGATGTGAGAGGGGTAGGATCCTACGAGCAGTACTTC | CASSQDVRGVGSYEQYF
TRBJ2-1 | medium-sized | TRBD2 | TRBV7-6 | TGTGCCAGCAGCTTAGTAACTAGCGGGAGCTACAATGAGCAGTTCTTC | CASSLVTSGSYNEQFF
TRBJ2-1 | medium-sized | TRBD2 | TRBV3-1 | TGTGCCAGCAGCCTCCTCCCGGGACTAGTGTTAGGTGCGGAGCAGTTCTTC | CASSLLPGLVLGAEQFF
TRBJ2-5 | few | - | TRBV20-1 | TGCAGTGCTAGAGGGCCACCAGGGATCCAAGAGACCCAGTACTTC | CSARGPPGIQETQYF
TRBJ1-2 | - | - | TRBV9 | TGTGCCAGCAGCGTCGACGGCCGGCTGGGTGGCTACACCTTC | CASSVDGRLGGYTF
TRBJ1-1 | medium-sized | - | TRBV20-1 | TGCAGTGCCAGGGGAAGGCCCACTGAAGCTTTCTTT | CSARGRPTEAFF
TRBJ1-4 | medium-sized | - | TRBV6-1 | TGTGCCAGCAGGACAGGACCCGCAGCCGGAGGAAAACTGTTTTTT | CASRTGPAAGGKLFF
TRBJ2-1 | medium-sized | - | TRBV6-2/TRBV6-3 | TGTGCCAGCAGTACACGGGATTACAATGAGCAGTTCTTC | CASSTRDYNEQFF
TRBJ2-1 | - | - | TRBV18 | TGTGCCAGCTCACCAGGGGAGGGAGGGGGTCCCGAGCAGTTCTTC | CASSPGEGGGPEQFF
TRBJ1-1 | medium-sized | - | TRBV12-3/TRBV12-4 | TGTGCCAGCAGCCATGGGGGGGGAGGCGGGAACACTGAAGCTTTCTTT | CASSHGGGGGNTEAFF
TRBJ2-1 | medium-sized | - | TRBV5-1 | TGCGCCAGCAGCGGCGGACAGCCGAGCTCCTACAATGAGCAGTTCTTC | CASSGGQPSSYNEQFF
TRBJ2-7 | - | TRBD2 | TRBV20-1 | TGCAGTGCTAGTGAGCGGGGGGGTACCTACGAGCAGTACTTC | CSASERGGTYEQYF
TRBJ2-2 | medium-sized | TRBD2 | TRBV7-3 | TGTGCCAGCAGCTTAGGGACTAGCGCGAACACCGGGGAGCTGTTTTTT | CASSLGTSANTGELFF
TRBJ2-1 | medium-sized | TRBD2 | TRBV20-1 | TGCAGTGCTGAGCGGGAGTTCAAGGAGCAGTTCTTC | CSAEREFKEQFF
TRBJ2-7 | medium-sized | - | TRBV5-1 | TGCGCCAGCAGCTTGGGCCGGGATCCTCACAGCGAGCAGTACTTC | CASSLGRDPHSEQYF
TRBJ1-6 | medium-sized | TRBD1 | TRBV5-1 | TGCGCCAGCAGCTCGACCACAGGGGGCAATTCACCCCTCCACTTT | CASSSTTGGNSPLHF
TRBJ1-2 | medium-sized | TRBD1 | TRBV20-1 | TGCAGTGCTTTACCGGGACAGTCCTATGGCTACACCTTC | CSALPGQSYGYTF
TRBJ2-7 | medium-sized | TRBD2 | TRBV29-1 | TGCAGCGTCGTCGGGACTAGCGCCGACGAGCAGTACTTC | CSVVGTSADEQYF
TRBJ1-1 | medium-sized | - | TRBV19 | TGTGCCAGTAGTACCTCTTCAGGTAGCGTAGGTTCCCGTGAAGCTTTCTTT | CASSTSSGSVGSREAFF
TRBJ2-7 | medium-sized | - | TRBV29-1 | TGCAGCGTTGCTATCCCGGGACCAGGAGGTTACGAGCAGTACTTC | CSVAIPGPGGYEQYF
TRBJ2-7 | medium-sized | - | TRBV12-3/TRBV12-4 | TGTGCCAGCTCCCCCGGGCGTCAGGCCTCTTACGAGCAGTACTTC | CASSPGRQASYEQYF
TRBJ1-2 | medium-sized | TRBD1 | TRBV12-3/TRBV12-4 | TGTGCCAGCAGTTTAACAGGGGCTAACTATGGCTACACCTTC | CASSLTGANYGYTF
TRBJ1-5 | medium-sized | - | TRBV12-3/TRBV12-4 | TGTGCCAGCAACTACCTTGGGGGTGCCAATCAGCCCCAGCATTTT | CASNYLGGANQPQHF
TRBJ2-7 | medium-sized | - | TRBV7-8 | TGTGCCAGCAGCCGCCCGGACTACTACGAGCAGTACTTC | CASSRPDYYEQYF
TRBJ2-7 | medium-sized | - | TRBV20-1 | TGCAGTGCTAGAGATATCCGAGCCCCTAGGCAGTACTTC | CSARDIRAPRQYF
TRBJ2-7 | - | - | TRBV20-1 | TGCAGTGCTTCGGCGGGCGCAACCTACGAGCAGTACTTC | CSASAGATYEQYF
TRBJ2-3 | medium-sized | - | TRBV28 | TGTGCCAGCGAGGATTTCTCCTCGGCAGATACGCAGTATTTT | CASEDFSSADTQYF
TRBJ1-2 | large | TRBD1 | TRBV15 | TGTGCCACCAGCAGAGATGAGACAGGGAACTATGGCTACACCTTC | CATSRDETGNYGYTF
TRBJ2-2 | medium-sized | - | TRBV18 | TGTGCCAGCTCACCAAATCCGGGACAGAACACCGGGGAGCTGTTTTTT | CASSPNPGQNTGELFF
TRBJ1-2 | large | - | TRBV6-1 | TGTGCCAGCAGTGATCATATCTGGGAGAAGATTAACTATGGCTACACCTTC | CASSDHIWEKINYGYTF
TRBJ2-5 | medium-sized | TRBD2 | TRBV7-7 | TGTGCTAGCAGCCCCCGACTAGCGGAAGAGACCCAGTACTTC | CASSPRLAEETQYF
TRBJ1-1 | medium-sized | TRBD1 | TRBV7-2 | TGTGCCAGCAGCTTAGCACCAGGGGGGCCTGAAGCTTTCTTT | CASSLAPGGPEAFF
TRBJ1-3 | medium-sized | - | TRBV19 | TGTGCCAGTAGTATAGGCCGATTCTCTGGAAACACCATATATTTT | CASSIGRFSGNTIYF
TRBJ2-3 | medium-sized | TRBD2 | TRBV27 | TGTGCCAGCAGTTCCTTTCTAGCGGGGGGGCCTGTAGCGCAGTATTTT | CASSSFLAGGPVAQYF
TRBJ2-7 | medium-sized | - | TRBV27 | TGTGCCAGCAGTTCTGTGCAGGGGCGATCCTACGAGCAGTACTTC | CASSSVQGRSYEQYF
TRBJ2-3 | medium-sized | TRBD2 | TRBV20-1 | TGCAGTGCTAGCCCTAAACTAGCGACCGGATTCACAGATACGCAGTATTTT | CSASPKLATGFTDTQYF
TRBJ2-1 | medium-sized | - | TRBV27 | TGTGCCAGCAGTTTCCGAGGGGGGAGTTACAATGAGCAGTTCTTC | CASSFRGGSYNEQFF
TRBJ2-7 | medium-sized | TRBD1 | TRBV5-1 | TGCGCCAGCACGCGGACAGGGACTTACGAGCAGTACTTC | CASTRTGTYEQYF
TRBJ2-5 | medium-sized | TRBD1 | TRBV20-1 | TGCAGTGCTAGTACCCCGACAGGGCTCCAAGAGACCCAGTACTTC | CSASTPTGLQETQYF